This paragraph covers one TCR beta chain sequence. The data originate from a study of CD8 T cells in Susac syndrome. In germline, CDR1 is MDHEN, CDR2 SYDVKM. V lost 3 bases and J 3 bases, leaving 12 bases between the germline ends. CDR3 length: 15 residues. Reverse transcription of 0.5 to 1 ug RNA was carried out with random hexamers. Each CDR3 protein gets one entry after TCRdb re-called the immunoSEQ multiplex PCR reads with MiXCR. Of tens of thousands of distinct CDR3 sequences listed, about 93% are singletons. Material: CD4+ T cells from PBMCs. The clonotype was recovered from a human donor with Susac syndrome. V is TRBV28 and J is TRBJ2-4; no reliable D call. The CDR3 coding sequence is TGTGCCAGCAGTTTCACATTATCGGTCAAAAACATTCAGTACTTC. As protein: CASSFTLSVKNIQYF.